What follows is one T cell receptor (beta chain) and its context. Its target is unknown. Libraries were prepared by immunoSEQ multiplex PCR; TCRdb keeps only in-frame clonotypes and omits some of them. The table records approximately 140,000 clones, roughly 88% of them present only once. Trimming left V 8 bases short and J 2 bases short, with 10 bases between. CDR1 and CDR2 from the germline V gene are KGHDR and SFDVKD. The CDR3 spans 13 residues. The data were obtained in a study of T cell responses to AZD1222 COVID-19 vaccine. Whole-study findings and limits: The peak T cell response came first, and repertoires were sampled only after it. Targeting of unmutated variant regions was reportedly seen in nearly half of spike-specific TCRs.

The rearrangement joins TRBV24-1 to TRBJ2-3; D is tentatively TRBD1 or TRBD2 (5 bases each). This sample comprised peripheral blood, obtained 28 days after the second AZD1222 dose. This TCR derives from an adult who received the AZD1222 COVID-19 vaccine. CDR3 loop: CATKGDPTDTQYF. CDR3 coding DNA: TGTGCCACCAAAGGGGACCCCACAGATACGCAGTATTTT.